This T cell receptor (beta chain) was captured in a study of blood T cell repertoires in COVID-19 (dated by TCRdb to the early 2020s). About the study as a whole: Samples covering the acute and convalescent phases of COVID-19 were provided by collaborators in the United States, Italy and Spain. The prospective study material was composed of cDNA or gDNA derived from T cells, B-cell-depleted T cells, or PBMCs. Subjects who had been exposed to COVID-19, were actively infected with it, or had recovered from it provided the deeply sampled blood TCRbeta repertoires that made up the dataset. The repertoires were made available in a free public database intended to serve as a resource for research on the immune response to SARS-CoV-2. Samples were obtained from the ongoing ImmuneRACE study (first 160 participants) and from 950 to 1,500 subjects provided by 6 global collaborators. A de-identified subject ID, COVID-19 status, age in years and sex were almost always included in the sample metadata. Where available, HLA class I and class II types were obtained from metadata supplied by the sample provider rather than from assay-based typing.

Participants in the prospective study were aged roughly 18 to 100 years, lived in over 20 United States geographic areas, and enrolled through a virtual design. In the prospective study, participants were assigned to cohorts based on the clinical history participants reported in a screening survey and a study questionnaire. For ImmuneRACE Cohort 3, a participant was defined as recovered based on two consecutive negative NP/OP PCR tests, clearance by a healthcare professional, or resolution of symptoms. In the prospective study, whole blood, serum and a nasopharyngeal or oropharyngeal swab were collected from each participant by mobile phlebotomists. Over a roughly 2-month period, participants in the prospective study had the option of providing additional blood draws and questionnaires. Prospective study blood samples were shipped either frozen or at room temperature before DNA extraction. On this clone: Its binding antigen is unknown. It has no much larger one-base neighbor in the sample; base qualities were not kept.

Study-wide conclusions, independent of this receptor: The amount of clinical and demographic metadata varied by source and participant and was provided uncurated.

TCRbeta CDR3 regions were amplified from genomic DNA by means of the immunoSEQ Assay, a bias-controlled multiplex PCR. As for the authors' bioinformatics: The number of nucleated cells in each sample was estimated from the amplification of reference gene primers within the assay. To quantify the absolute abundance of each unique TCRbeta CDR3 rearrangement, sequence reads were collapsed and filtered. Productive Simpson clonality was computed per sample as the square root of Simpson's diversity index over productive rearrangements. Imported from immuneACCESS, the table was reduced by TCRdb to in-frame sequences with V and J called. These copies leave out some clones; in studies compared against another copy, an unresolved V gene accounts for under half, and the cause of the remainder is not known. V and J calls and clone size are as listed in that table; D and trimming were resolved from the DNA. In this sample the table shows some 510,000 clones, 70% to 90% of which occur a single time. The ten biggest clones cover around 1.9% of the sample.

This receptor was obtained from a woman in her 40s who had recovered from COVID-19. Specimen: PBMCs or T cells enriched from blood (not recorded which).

The CDR3 reads as follows: CASSTWDRLNTEAFF. The DNA sequence is given as TGTGCCAGCAGCACATGGGACAGGTTGAACACTGAAGCTTTCTTT. The sequence is built from TRBV5-5 and TRBJ1-1; 8 bases in the middle match TRBD1. Unmatched junction bases come to 5, with V trimmed by 4 bases and J by 0 bases. The germline V gene (reference sequence) provides CDR1 SGHKS and CDR2 YYEKEE. The CDR3 contains 15 residues, cysteine and phenylalanine counted. Left in the record is the CDR3 DNA by itself, 45 bases read in frame from the first base.